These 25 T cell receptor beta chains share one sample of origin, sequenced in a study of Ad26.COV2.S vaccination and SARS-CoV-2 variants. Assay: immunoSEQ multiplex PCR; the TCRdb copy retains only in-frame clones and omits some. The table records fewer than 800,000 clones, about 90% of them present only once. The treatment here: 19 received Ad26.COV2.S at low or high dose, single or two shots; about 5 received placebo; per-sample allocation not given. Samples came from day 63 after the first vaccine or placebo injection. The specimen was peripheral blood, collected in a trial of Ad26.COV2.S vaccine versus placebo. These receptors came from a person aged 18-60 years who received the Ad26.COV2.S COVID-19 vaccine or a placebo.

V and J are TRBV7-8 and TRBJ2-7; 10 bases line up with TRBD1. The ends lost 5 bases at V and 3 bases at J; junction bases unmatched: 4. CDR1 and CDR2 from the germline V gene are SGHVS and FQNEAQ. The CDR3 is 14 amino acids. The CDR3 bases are TGTGCCAGCAGCATTGGACAGGGGGTCTACGAGCAGTACTTC. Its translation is CASSIGQGVYEQYF. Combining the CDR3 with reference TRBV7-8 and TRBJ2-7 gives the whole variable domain GAGVSQSPRYKVAKRGQDVALRCDPISGHVSLFWYQQALGQGPEFLTYFQNEAQLDKSGLPSDRFFAERPEGSVSTLKIQRTQQEDSAVYLCASSIGQGVYEQYFGPGTRLTVT.

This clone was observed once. The CDR3 loop is CASSAGLTGSFF. The CDR3 coding sequence is TGTGCCAGTAGCGCCGGACTGACTGGGTCGTTCTTC. This chain connects TRBV19 to TRBJ2-1; D might be TRBD2 (5 bases). Trimming stripped 6 bases from V and 15 bases from J, with 18 bases between. The CDR3 consists of 12 residues. Germline lookup yields CDR1 LNHDA and CDR2 SQIVND (reference sequence).

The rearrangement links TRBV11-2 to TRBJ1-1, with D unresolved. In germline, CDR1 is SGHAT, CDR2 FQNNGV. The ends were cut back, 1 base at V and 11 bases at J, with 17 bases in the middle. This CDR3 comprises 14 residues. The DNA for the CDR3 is TGTGCCAGCAGCTTAGTGGGCGGTTTACCAGAGGCTTTCTTT. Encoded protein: CASSLVGGLPEAFF. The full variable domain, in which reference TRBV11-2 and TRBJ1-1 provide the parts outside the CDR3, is EAGVAQSPRYKIIEKRQSVAFWCNPISGHATLYWYQQILGQGPKLLIQFQNNGVVDDSQLPKDRFSAERLKGVDSTLKIQPAKLEDSAVYLCASSLVGGLPEAFFGQGTRLTVV.

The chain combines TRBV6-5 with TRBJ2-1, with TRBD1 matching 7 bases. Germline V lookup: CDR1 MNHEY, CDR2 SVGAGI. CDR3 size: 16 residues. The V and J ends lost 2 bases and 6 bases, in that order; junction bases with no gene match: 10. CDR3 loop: CASSYGGQGEFNEQFF. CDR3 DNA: TGTGCCAGCAGTTACGGCGGGCAGGGGGAGTTCAATGAGCAGTTCTTC.

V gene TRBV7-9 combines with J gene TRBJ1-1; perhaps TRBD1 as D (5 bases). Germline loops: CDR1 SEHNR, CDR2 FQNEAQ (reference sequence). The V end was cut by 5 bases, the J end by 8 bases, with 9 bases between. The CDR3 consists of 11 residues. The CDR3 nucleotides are TGTGCCAGCAGCACCCGGACAGAAGCTTTCTTT. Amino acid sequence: CASSTRTEAFF.

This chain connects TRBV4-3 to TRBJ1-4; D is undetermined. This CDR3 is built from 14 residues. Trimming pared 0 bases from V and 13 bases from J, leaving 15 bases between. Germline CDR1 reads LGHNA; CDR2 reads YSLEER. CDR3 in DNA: TGCGCCAGCAGCCAAGACGCCGCCCTAAGTGCACTGTTTTTT. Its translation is CASSQDAALSALFF.

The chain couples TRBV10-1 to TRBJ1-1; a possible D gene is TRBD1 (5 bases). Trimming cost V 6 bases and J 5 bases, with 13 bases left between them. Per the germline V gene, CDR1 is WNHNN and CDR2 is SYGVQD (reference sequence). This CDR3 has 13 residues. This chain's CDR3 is CASSRGGGTEAFF. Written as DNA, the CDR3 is TGCGCCAGCAGCCGGGGCGGAGGGACTGAAGCTTTCTTT.

The CDR3 nucleotides are TGTGCCAGCAGCTTACTAGCGGGGACTAGCACAGATACGCAGTATTTT. Translating gives CASSLLAGTSTDTQYF. The rearrangement links TRBV7-3 to TRBJ2-3; 9 nucleotides line up with TRBD2. From germline, CDR1 is SGHTA and CDR2 FQGTGA. The CDR3 totals 16 residues. J was trimmed by 0 bases and V by 2 bases; bases with no gene match: 3.

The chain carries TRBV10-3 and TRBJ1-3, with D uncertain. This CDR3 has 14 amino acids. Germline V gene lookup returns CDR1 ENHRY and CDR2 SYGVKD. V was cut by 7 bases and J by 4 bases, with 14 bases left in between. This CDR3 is CAIKGVGLGNTIYF. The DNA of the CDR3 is TGTGCCATCAAAGGTGTGGGTTTAGGAAACACCATATATTTT.

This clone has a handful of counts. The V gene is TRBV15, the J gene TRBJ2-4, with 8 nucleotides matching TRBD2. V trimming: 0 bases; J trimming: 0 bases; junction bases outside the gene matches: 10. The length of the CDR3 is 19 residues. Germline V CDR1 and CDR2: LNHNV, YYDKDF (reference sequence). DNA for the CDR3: TGTGCCACCAGCAGAGACATGAGAGGGACTAGGGGAGCCAAAAACATTCAGTACTTC. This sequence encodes CATSRDMRGTRGAKNIQYF.

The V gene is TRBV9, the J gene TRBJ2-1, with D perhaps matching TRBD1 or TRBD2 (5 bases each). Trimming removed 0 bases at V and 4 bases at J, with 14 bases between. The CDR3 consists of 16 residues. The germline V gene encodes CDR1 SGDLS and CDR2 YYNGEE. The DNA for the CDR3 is TGTGCCAGCAGCGTAGGGCAGGGACCATTATACAATGAGCAGTTCTTC. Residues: CASSVGQGPLYNEQFF.

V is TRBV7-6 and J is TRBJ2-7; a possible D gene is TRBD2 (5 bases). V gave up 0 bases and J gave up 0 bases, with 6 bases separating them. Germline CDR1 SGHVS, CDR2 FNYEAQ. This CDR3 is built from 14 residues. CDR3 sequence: CASSLAGVSYEQYF. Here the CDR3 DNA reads TGTGCCAGCAGCTTAGCCGGGGTCTCCTACGAGCAGTACTTC.

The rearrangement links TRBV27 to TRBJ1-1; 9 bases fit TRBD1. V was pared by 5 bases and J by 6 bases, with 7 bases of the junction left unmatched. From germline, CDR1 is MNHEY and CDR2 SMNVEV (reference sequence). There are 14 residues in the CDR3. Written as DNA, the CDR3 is TGTGCCAGCAGTGTCACACAGGGGGCCTCTGAAGCTTTCTTT. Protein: CASSVTQGASEAFF.

The CDR3 reads CASSYGGGIMMGYNEQFF. The CDR3 DNA is TGTGCCAGCAGCTACGGCGGGGGGATCATGATGGGGTACAATGAGCAGTTCTTC. The chain is built from TRBV11-2 and TRBJ2-1; TRBD2 matches 8 bases. V trimming: 4 bases; J trimming: 4 bases; junction bases outside the gene matches: 15. CDR1 SGHAT and CDR2 FQNNGV come from the germline V gene. This CDR3 region has 18 residues.

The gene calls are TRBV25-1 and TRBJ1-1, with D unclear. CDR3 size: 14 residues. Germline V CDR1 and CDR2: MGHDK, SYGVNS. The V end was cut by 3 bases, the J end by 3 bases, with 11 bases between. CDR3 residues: CASSDPFVHTEAFF. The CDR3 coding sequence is TGTGCCAGCAGTGACCCTTTCGTGCACACTGAAGCTTTCTTT.

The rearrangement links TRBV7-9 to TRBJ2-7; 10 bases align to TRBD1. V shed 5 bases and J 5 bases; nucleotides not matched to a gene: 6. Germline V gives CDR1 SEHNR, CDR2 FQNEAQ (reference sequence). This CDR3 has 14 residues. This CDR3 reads CASSPRTGGNEQYF. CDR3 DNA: TGTGCCAGCAGCCCCCGGACAGGGGGAAACGAGCAGTACTTC.

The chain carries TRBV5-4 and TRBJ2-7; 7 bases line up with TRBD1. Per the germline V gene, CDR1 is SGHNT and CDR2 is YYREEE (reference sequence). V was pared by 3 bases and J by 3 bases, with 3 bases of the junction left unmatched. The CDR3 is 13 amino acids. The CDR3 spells CASSYGTDYEQYF. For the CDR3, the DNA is TGTGCCAGCAGCTATGGGACAGACTACGAGCAGTACTTC.

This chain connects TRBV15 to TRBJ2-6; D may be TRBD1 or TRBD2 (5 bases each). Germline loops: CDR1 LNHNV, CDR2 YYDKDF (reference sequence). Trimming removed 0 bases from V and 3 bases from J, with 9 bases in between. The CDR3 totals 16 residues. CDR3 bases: TGTGCCACCAGCAGAGATCGAGGGGTTGGGGCCAACGTCCTGACTTTC. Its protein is CATSRDRGVGANVLTF.

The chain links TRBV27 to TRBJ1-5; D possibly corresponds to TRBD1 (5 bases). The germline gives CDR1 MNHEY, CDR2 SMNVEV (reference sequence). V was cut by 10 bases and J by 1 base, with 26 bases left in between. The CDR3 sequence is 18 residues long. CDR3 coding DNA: TGTGCCAACTGGCCGGGCGACAGAGGGATTTGGAGCAATCAGCCCCAGCATTTT. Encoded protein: CANWPGDRGIWSNQPQHF.

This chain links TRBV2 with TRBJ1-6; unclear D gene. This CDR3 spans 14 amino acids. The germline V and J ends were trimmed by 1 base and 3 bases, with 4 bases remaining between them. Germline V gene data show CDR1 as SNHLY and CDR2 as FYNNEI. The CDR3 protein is CASSEDSYNSPLHF. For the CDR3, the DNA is TGTGCCAGCAGTGAAGATAGCTATAATTCACCCCTCCACTTT.

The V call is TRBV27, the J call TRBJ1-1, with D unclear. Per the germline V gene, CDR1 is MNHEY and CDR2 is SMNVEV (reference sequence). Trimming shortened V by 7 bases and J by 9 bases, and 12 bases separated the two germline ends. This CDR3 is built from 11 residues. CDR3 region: CASIRGSQAFF. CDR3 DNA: TGTGCCAGCATCCGAGGGAGCCAAGCTTTCTTT.

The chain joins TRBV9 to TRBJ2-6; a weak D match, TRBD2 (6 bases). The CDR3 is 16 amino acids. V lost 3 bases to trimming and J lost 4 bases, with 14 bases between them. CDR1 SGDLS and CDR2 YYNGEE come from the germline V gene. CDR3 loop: CASSAIGGSGANVLTF. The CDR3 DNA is TGTGCCAGCAGCGCCATTGGGGGGAGCGGGGCCAACGTCCTGACTTTC.

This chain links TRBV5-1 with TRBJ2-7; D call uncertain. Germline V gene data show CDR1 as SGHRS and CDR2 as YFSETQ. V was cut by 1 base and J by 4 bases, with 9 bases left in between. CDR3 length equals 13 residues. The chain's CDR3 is CASSLPIAYEQYF. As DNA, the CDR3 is TGCGCCAGCAGCTTGCCAATCGCGTACGAGCAGTACTTC.

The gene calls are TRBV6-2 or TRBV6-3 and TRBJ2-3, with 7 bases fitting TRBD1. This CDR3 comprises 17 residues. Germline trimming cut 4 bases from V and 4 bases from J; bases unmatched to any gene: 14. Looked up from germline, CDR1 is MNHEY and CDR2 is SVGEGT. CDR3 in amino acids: CASSSSLRDSRADTQYF. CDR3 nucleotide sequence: TGTGCCAGCAGTTCGAGCCTCCGGGACAGTAGAGCAGATACGCAGTATTTT.

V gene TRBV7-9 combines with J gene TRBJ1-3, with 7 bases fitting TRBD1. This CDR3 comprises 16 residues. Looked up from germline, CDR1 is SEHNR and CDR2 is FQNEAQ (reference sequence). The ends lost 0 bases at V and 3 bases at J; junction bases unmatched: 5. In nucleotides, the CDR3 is TGTGCCAGCAGCTTAGCAGGGGGCGTTGGTGGAAACACCATATATTTT. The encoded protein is CASSLAGGVGGNTIYF.